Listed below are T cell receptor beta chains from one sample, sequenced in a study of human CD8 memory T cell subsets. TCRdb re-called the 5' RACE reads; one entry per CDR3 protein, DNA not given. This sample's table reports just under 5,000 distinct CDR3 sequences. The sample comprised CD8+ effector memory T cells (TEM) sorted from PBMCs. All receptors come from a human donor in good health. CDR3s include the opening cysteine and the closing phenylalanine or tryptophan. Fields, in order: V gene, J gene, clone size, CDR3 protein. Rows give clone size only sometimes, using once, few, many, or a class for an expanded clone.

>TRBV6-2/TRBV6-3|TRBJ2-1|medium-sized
CASSYRDEYNEQFF
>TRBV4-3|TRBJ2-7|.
CASSQDRGYEQYF
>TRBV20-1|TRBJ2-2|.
CSARGPGTALTGELFF
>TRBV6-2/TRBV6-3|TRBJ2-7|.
CASRPGQGEAYEQYF
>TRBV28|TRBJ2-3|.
CASSQPRDGADTQYF
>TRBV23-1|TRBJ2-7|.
CARVRNWYEQYF
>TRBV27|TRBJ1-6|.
CASSFWQRQINSPLHF
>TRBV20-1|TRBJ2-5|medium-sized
CSARDGREQETQYF
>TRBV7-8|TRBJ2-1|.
CASSYIAGNEQFF
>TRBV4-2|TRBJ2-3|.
CASSPAGLAGAHTDTQYF
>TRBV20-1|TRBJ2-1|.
CSARDSAEASYNEQFF
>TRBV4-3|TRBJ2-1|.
CASSQDRLEDNEQFF
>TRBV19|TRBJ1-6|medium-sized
CASSPPGQDISPLHF
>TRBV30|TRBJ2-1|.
CAWSTATEQFF
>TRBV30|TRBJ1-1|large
CAWSRGENTEAFF
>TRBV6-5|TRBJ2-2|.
CASSYGGEAGELFF
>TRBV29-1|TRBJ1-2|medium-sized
CSGGQGSDYGYTF
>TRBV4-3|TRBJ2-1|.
CASSHPGQLYNEQFF
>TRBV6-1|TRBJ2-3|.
CASLLAGVSDTQYF
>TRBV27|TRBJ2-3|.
CASSQLVGRNPDTQYF
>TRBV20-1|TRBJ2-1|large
CSAREDYWGDNEQFF
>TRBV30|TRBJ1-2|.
CAWDFQGANGYTF
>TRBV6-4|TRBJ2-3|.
CASGTGNADTQYF
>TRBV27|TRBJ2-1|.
CASSFTENPYNEQFF
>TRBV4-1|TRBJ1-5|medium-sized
CASSQEAGRPNQPQHF
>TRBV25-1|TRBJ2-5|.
CASSEYNVGSGQETQYF
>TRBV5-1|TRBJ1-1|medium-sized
CASSLGGQTVF
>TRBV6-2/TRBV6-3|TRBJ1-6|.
CASSQQGHSPLHF
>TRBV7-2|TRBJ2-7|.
CASSLGARDSTYEQYF
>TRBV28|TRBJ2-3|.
CASSPRDRASADTQYF
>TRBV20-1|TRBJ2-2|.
CSASMGEVGELFF
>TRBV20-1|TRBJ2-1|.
CSAREGAGDYNEQFF
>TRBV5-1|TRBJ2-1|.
CASSFGNNEQFF
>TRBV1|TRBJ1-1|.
CTKGQVVTEAFF
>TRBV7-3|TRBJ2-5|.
CASSPFGETQYF
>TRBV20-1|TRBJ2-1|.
CSARDGGVSGGPFF
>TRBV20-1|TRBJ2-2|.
CSAAVSPEPTGELFF
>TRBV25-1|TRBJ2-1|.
CASSDSPYNEQFF
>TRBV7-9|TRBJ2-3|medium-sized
CASSGGSTDTQYF